This T cell receptor (beta chain) was documented in a study of blood T cell repertoires in COVID-19. Background on the study: COVID-19 samples collected from the United States, Italy and Spain covered acute and convalescent phases. The analysed material was cDNA or gDNA that came from T cells, B-cell-depleted T cells, or PBMCs.

Followed over time, Seattle patients had been enrolled while infection was active. Here immunoSEQ multiplex PCR was the method, and the copy in TCRdb shows in-frame clones only, minus some. This sample carries tens of thousands of clones, about nine tenths of them seen once, and the ten largest clones take over 5%. Sequenced: peripheral blood. This clonotype was obtained from a man between 60 and 75 years old with COVID-19, enrolled during active disease.

CDR3 residues: CASSRTGTGNTIYF. The CDR3 DNA sequence: TGTGCCAGCAGTCGGACAGGGACTGGAAACACCATATATTTT. The rearrangement links TRBV6-5 to TRBJ1-3; 8 bases fit TRBD1. The CDR3 runs 14 residues. V dropped 5 bases and J dropped 2; count of bases not matched to a gene: 2. Germline loops: CDR1 MNHEY, CDR2 SVGAGI.